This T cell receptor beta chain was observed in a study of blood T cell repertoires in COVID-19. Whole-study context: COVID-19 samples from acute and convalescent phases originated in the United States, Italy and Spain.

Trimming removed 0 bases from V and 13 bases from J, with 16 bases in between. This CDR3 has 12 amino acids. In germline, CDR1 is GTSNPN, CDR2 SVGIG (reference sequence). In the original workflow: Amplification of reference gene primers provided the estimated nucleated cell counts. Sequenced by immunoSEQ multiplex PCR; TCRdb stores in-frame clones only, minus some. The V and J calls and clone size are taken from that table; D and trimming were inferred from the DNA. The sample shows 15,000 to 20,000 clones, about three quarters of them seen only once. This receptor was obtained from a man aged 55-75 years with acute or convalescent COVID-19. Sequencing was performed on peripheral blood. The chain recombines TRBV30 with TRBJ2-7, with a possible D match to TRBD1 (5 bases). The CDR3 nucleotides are TGTGCCTGGAGTGTTGGGAATTTGGGGCGATACTTC. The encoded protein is CAWSVGNLGRYF.